The present T cell receptor (beta chain) was sequenced within a study of radiotherapy plus CTLA-4 blockade in lung cancer. About the study: With 31% of patients having disease control, objective responses were seen in roughly 18%. Study findings and constraints: Response, reportedly, was best predicted by interferon-beta along with early blood T cell clone dynamics. Radiotherapy was combined with ipilimumab, and tumor-derived TCR clones then expanded in blood.

People whose metastatic non-small-cell lung cancer was chemo-refractory got focal radiation along with CTLA-4 blockade by ipilimumab. The length of the CDR3 is 17 residues. Germline CDR1 SGHTA, CDR2 FQGTGA. The V and J ends lost 1 base and 0 bases, in that order; junction bases with no gene match: 7. About this clone itself: Its antigen is still unknown.

TCRdb's copy holds only in-frame clones and misses some; the assay was immunoSEQ multiplex PCR. The sample yields 20,000 to 25,000 clones, 73% seen once. The sequence was obtained from a human donor with non-small cell lung cancer who had stable disease on radiotherapy plus ipilimumab. Sequencing used peripheral blood, obtained from a patient treated with radiotherapy plus ipilimumab. V gene TRBV7-3 combines with J gene TRBJ1-2, with 8 bases identical to TRBD1. This chain's CDR3 is CASSLSETGAANYGYTF. The CDR3 DNA follows: TGTGCCAGCAGCTTAAGTGAGACAGGGGCTGCTAACTATGGCTACACCTTC.